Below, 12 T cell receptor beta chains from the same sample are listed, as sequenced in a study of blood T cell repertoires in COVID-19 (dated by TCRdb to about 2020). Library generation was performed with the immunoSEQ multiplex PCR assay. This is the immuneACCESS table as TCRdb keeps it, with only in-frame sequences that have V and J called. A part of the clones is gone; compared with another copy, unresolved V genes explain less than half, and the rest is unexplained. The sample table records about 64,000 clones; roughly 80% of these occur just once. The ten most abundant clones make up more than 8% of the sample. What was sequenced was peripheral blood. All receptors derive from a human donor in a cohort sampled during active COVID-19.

The CDR3 DNA reads TGTGCCAGCAGTTTGGGTGGGAGGGCCAATATTGATACGCAGTATTTT. Its translation: CASSLGGRANIDTQYF. The genes are TRBV28 and TRBJ2-3; 7 nucleotides align to TRBD2. The CDR3 length is 16 residues. The germline V gene encodes CDR1 MDHEN and CDR2 SYDVKM. Germline trimming cut 3 bases from V and 6 bases from J; bases unmatched to any gene: 12.

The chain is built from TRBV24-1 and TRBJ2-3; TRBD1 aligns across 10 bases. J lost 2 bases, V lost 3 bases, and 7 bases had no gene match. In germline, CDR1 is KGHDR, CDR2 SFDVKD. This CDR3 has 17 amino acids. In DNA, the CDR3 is TGTGCCACCAGTGATCCGGGACAGGGGATTAACACAGATACGCAGTATTTT. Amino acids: CATSDPGQGINTDTQYF.

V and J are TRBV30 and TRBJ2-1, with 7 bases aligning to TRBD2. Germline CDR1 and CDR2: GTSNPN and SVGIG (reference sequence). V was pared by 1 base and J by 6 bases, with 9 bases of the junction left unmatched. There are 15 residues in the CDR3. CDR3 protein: CAWSGVAGATNEQFF. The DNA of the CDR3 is TGTGCCTGGAGTGGTGTCGCGGGAGCTACCAATGAGCAGTTCTTC.

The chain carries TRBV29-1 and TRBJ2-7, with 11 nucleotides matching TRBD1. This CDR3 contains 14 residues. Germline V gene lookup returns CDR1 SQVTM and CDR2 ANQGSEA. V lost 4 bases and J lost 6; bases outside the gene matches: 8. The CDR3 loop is CSVVYVDRGREQYF. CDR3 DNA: TGCAGCGTTGTTTATGTGGACAGGGGGCGCGAGCAGTACTTC.

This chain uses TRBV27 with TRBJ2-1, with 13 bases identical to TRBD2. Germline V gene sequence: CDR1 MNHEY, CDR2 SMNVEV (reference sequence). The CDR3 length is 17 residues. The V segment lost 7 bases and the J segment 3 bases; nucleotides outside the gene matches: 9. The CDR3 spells CASKGTSGVGLYNEQFF. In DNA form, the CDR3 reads TGTGCCAGCAAAGGGACTAGCGGGGTGGGACTCTACAATGAGCAGTTCTTC.

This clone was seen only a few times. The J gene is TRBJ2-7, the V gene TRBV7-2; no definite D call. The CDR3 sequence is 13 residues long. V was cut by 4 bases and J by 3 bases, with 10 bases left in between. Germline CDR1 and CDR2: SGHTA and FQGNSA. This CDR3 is CASSYETHYEQYF. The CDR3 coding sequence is TGTGCCAGCAGCTATGAGACTCACTACGAGCAGTACTTC.

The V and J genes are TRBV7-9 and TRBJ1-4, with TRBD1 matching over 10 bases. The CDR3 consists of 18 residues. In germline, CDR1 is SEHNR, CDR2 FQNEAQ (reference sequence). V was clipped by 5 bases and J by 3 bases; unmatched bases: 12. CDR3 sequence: CASSLSGTGAPANEKLFF. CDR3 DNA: TGTGCCAGCAGCCTGTCCGGGACAGGGGCTCCGGCTAATGAAAAACTGTTTTTT.

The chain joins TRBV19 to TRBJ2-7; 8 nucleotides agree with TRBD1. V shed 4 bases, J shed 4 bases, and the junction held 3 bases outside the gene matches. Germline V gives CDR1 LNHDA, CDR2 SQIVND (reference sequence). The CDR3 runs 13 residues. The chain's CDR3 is CASSNRGSYEQYF. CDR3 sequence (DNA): TGTGCCAGTAGTAACAGGGGGTCTTACGAGCAGTACTTC. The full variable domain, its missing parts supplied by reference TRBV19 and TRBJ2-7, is DGGITQSPKYLFRKEGQNVTLSCEQNLNHDAMYWYRQDPGQGLRLIYYSQIVNDFQKGDIAEGYSVSREKKESFPLTVTSAQKNPTAFYLCASSNRGSYEQYFGPGTRLTVT.

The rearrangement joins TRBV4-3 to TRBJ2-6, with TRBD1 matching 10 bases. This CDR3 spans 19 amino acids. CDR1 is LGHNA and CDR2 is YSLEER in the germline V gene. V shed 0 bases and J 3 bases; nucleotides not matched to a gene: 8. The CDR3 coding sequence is TGCGCCAGCAGCCAAGATCCGGAGACAGGGGGCTATGGGGCCAACGTCCTGACTTTC. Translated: CASSQDPETGGYGANVLTF.

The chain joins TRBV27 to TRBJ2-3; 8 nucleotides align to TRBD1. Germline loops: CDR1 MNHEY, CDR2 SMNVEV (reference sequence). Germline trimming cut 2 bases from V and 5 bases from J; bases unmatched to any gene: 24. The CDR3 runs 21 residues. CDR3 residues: CASSLRMAGWASAQGGDTQYF. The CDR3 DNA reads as TGTGCCAGCAGTTTACGCATGGCGGGTTGGGCTAGCGCACAGGGGGGAGATACGCAGTATTTT.

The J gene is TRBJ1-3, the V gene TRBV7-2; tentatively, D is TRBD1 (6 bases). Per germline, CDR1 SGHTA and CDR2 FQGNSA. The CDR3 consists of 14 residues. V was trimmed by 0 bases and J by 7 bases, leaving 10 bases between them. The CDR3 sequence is CASSLASGGNTIYF. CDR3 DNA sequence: TGTGCCAGCAGCTTAGCGTCTGGGGGCAACACCATATATTTT.

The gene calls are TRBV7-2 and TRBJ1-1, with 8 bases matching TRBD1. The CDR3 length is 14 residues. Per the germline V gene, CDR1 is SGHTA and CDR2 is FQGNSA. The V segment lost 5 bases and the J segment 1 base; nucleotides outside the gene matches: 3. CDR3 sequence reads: CASSTGTGNTEAFF. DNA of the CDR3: TGTGCCAGCAGCACTGGGACAGGGAACACTGAAGCTTTCTTT.